A single T cell receptor (beta chain) is shown here with its context. The clone's antigen remains unknown. No quality values exist for individual bases; no much larger clone is one base distant. The data belong to a study of beta chain features in type 1 diabetes listed by TCRdb under 2018. Some background on the complete study: No differences in mean age, gender distribution, total cell number or subset yield were found between patients and healthy donors. Naive and central memory subsets were obtained from all 30 or so donors, but regulatory and stem cell-like memory subsets were isolated from only 8 patients and about 8 healthy donors. Across all samples, about 110 million sorted cells were examined, and cell number per subset correlated strongly with RNA yield. In the study, recently diagnosed type 1 diabetes patients and matched healthy donors were compared on the TCRB repertoires of their sorted circulating CD4+ T cell subsets.

The full study reports these points: In all four CD4+ subsets, TCRB CDR3 length was moderately but significantly shorter in type 1 diabetes patients. At VDJ recombination sites, patients with type 1 diabetes made fewer insertions and deleted more nucleotides, a pattern implying thymic rearrangement abnormalities. Because cDNA rather than genomic DNA was sequenced, highly expressing activated cells could have been over-represented, although no difference in activation and CD3 levels was found between groups. Naive, central memory and regulatory TCRB repertoires appeared more similar among patients than among healthy donors. Only small numbers of individuals were included in the HLA sub-analyses, which left unresolved whether HLA type had any influence on TCRB rearrangement. Shorter templates might be favored by PCR, yet because patient and control samples were amplified and corrected together, any such skew would affect both groups equally.

V drops 3 bases and J drops 6 bases, leaving 18 bases in between. Measured from the cysteine to the phenylalanine, the CDR3 is 14 residues long. Only the CDR3 portion is preserved as DNA: 42 bases, with reading frame beginning at the first base. In the germline V gene (reference sequence), CDR1 corresponds to GTSNPN and CDR2 to SVGIG. The High Capacity cDNA Reverse Transcription Kit was used to reverse transcribe all of the isolated RNA, meaning that expressed TCRB transcripts were what got sequenced. Naive, central memory and regulatory T cell samples underwent deep immunoSEQ sequencing, averaging around 4 million total reads per sample. After sorted cells were lysed in RLT buffer, RNA was extracted with DNase-treated RNeasy Micro or Mini kits, with the choice depending on cell number. Each cell subset was processed on its own to prevent cross-contamination, while patient and healthy donor samples were processed together. The immunoSEQ multiplex PCR was used to amplify TCRB sequences from cDNA, yielding 87-bp fragments that span the CDR3 region. Sequencing of the amplicons was performed on the Illumina HiSeq platform. The paper's processing steps were these. Synthetic template baselines were used to correct PCR bias computationally, reads within Hamming distance 2 were collapsed together, and singletons that could not be merged were discarded. Reads were aligned to IMGT to assign V, D and J genes, CDR3 length, and insertions or deletions at six rearrangement sites. Within each subset, clonotype counts were normalized to the number of sorted cells before true diversity and Gini coefficients were calculated with the tcR R package. The overlap coefficient, calculated on TCRB nucleotide sequences, was used to quantify repertoire sharing. TCRdb retrieved this table from immuneACCESS and kept in-frame rearrangements only. Not all clones are present; in checked studies, unresolved V genes account for under half, and no reason is known for the remainder. V and J calls and clone size are copied from that table; D and trimming were computed from the DNA. For this sample the table gives around 160,000 clones, of which roughly 50% were detected only once. Under 0.45% of the sample is held by the ten biggest clonotypes.

From each donor, a single peripheral blood sample of roughly 0.11 L on average was drawn into heparinised tubes. A BD FACSAria II was used to sort naive, central memory, regulatory and stem cell-like memory CD4+ T cells with a panel that included CD45RO, CCR7, CD25, CD127, CD95 and CD27. Purity was above 95% for every sorted population. PBMCs were isolated right away by Lymphoprep density gradient centrifugation and were stained directly, without culture. Samples were stained and sorted in pairs, with one healthy donor and one patient per experiment, so that batch effects were minimized. Sequenced input: Tregs from blood. Sample cell subset or site, as interpreted from the label and publication: regulatory CD4+ T cells. This TCR came from a man in his late teens or twenties in good health. The receptor chain draws on TRBV30 and TRBJ2-7; TRBD1 is a weak D gene call, 6 bases matching. The nucleotide sequence is given as TGTGCCTGGAGGGGGACAAGCCGGGGCGGCGAGCAGTACTTC. It is translated as CAWRGTSRGGEQYF.